This entry lists 2 T cell receptor beta chains sequenced from one sample in a study of response to subunit inactivated influenza vaccine. TCRdb re-called the RT-PCR reads with MiXCR, one entry per CDR3 protein. The table shows around 500,000 distinct CDR3 sequences, with approximately 11% occurring only once. Sequenced here: PBMCs from blood, sampled roughly 45 days after vaccination. The receptor source for this set is a man aged 45-65 years who received an inactivated influenza vaccine.

The V and J genes are TRBV2 and TRBJ2-3; D remains unclear. From germline, CDR1 is SNHLY and CDR2 FYNNEI. This CDR3 region has 15 residues. V was pared by 5 bases and J by 1 base, with 13 bases between. CDR3 protein: CASSSVSRGTDTQYF. In DNA, the CDR3 is TGTGCCAGCAGTTCGGTATCAAGAGGCACAGATACGCAGTATTTT.

This clonotype has only a few counts. V and J are TRBV5-6 and TRBJ2-2, with TRBD2 matching over 12 bases. In germline, CDR1 is SGHDT, CDR2 YYEEEE. V lost 2 bases, J lost 4 bases, and 3 bases stayed unmatched. The CDR3 has 16 amino acids. The CDR3 DNA sequence: TGTGCCAGCAGCTTCGGACTAGCGGGACTCACCGGGGAGCTGTTTTTT. It is translated as CASSFGLAGLTGELFF. The variable domain in full, completed from reference TRBV5-6 and TRBJ2-2, reads DAGVTQSPTHLIKTRGQQVTLRCSPKSGHDTVSWYQQALGQGPQFIFQYYEEEERQRGNFPDRFSGHQFPNYSSELNVNALLLGDSALYLCASSFGLAGLTGELFFGEGSRLTVL.